The next 17 T cell receptor beta chains were all read from a single sample in a study of control samples from healthy donors and cancer patients. Profiled with immunoSEQ multiplex PCR; TCRdb holds only in-frame clones, not every one. The repertoire consists of about 51,000 clones, with roughly 80% occurring once and the leading ten covering around 10%. The sample taken for sequencing was blood. The receptors shown here come from a man in his 70s in good health.

The chain employs TRBV6-5 and TRBJ2-1, with TRBD2 matching 8 bases. V shed 6 bases, J shed 4 bases, and the junction held 8 bases outside the gene matches. The CDR3 spans 15 residues. The germline V gene encodes CDR1 MNHEY and CDR2 SVGAGI. The CDR3 nucleotides read TGTGCCAGCAGGGTACTAAGCGGGGGATACAATGAGCAGTTCTTC. Translated, it gives CASRVLSGGYNEQFF.

The chain recombines TRBV25-1 with TRBJ1-1; 8 bases are a match to TRBD1. The CDR3 consists of 17 residues. Germline CDR1 reads MGHDK; CDR2 reads SYGVNS. With 3 bases clipped from V and 1 base from J, the junction kept 10 bases outside the gene matches. For the CDR3, the DNA is TGTGCCAGCAGTGACCCACGGACAGGGCCAAAGAACACTGAAGCTTTCTTT. This encodes CASSDPRTGPKNTEAFF.

The chain carries TRBV5-1 and TRBJ2-1; D is perhaps TRBD2 (6 bases). CDR1 SGHRS and CDR2 YFSETQ come from the germline V gene. Trimming took off 4 bases at V and 4 bases at J, with 18 bases between the two ends. There are 16 residues in the CDR3. This CDR3 reads CASSPGSLGGYNEQFF. The CDR3, as DNA: TGCGCCAGCAGCCCCGGGTCGCTGGGGGGATACAATGAGCAGTTCTTC.

V is TRBV6-1 and J is TRBJ1-1; D call uncertain. Trimming took 2 bases from V and 1 from J, leaving 8 bases between them. From germline, CDR1 is MNHNS and CDR2 SASEGT. CDR3 length equals 14 residues. In DNA form, the CDR3 reads TGTGCCAGCAGTGAACCAGGTTGGAACACTGAAGCTTTCTTT. Translated: CASSEPGWNTEAFF.

V usage is TRBV19 and J usage is TRBJ1-1; D is undetermined. There are 16 residues in the CDR3. Germline assignment: CDR1 LNHDA and CDR2 SQIVND (reference sequence). Trimming pared 6 bases from V and 2 bases from J, leaving 19 bases between. CDR3 residues: CASSLFSTRSNTEAFF. The CDR3 DNA sequence: TGTGCCAGTAGCCTATTCTCCACTCGGTCCAACACTGAAGCTTTCTTT.

This chain uses TRBV10-1 with TRBJ1-4; TRBD1 aligns across 9 bases. This CDR3 is built from 13 residues. V lost 8 bases and J lost 6; bases outside the gene matches: 4. Germline values: CDR1 WNHNN, CDR2 SYGVQD (reference sequence). The CDR3 region has the DNA TGCGCCAGCGGGACAGGGCGGGATGAAAAACTGTTTTTT. Translating gives CASGTGRDEKLFF.

The chain joins TRBV28 to TRBJ2-2, with D perhaps matching TRBD1 (6 bases). V was clipped by 7 bases and J by 0 bases, with 18 bases between them. This CDR3 comprises 17 residues. CDR1 and CDR2 from the germline V gene are MDHEN and SYDVKM. The CDR3 here is CASIPLKTGANTGELFF. CDR3 bases: TGTGCCAGCATCCCCCTAAAGACAGGCGCGAACACCGGGGAGCTGTTTTTT.

The gene calls are TRBV10-1 and TRBJ2-3; 9 positions agree with TRBD2. Germline CDR1 reads WNHNN; CDR2 reads SYGVQD (reference sequence). J gave up 10 bases and V 5 bases, and 13 bases lay outside the gene matches. CDR3 length equals 15 residues. The CDR3 loop reads CASSHGRLAGEAQYF. Here the CDR3 DNA reads TGCGCCAGCAGTCACGGACGATTAGCGGGAGAGGCGCAGTATTTT.

The V call is TRBV27, the J call TRBJ2-1; 11 bases match TRBD2. Trimming cost V 7 bases and J 5 bases; bases outside gene matches: 7. This CDR3 region has 15 residues. CDR1 MNHEY and CDR2 SMNVEV come from the germline V gene (reference sequence). DNA for the CDR3: TGTGCCAGCAAACCACTAGCGGGAGAAAACAATGAGCAGTTCTTC. It codes for CASKPLAGENNEQFF.

DNA for the CDR3: TGTGCCAGCAGCTTTACTAGTTTGGCAGATACGCAGTATTTT. Encoded protein: CASSFTSLADTQYF. V gene TRBV11-2 combines with J gene TRBJ2-3; D may be TRBD2 (5 bases). Germline loops: CDR1 SGHAT, CDR2 FQNNGV. V lost 3 bases, J lost 4 bases, and 11 bases lay in between. There are 14 residues in the CDR3.

This rearrangement joins TRBV27 to TRBJ1-4; 7 nucleotides align to TRBD1. CDR3 length equals 15 residues. The germline CDR1 and CDR2 sequences are MNHEY and SMNVEV (reference sequence). The ends lost 5 bases at V and 0 bases at J; junction bases unmatched: 3. The CDR3 bases are TGTGCCAGCAGTGGCAGGGGGGCAACTAATGAAAAACTGTTTTTT. Amino acids: CASSGRGATNEKLFF.

V and J are TRBV19 and TRBJ1-2; no firm D call. The CDR3 is 11 residues long. The V and J ends lost 4 bases and 4 bases respectively, with 4 bases between them. CDR1 and CDR2 (germline): LNHDA, SQIVND (reference sequence). The CDR3 reads CASSRSYGYTF. For the CDR3, the DNA is TGTGCCAGTAGTAGAAGCTATGGCTACACCTTC.

V gene TRBV9 combines with J gene TRBJ1-2; 7 nucleotides match TRBD1. The V gene end was trimmed by 4 bases and the J gene end by 4 bases; junction bases not matched to a gene: 7. The CDR3 runs to 14 residues. Germline CDR1 SGDLS, CDR2 YYNGEE. CDR3 sequence reads: CASSPGDRSYGYTF. In nucleotides, the CDR3 is TGTGCCAGCAGCCCAGGGGACAGAAGCTATGGCTACACCTTC. The full variable domain, its missing parts supplied by reference TRBV9 and TRBJ1-2, is DSGVTQTPKHLITATGQRVTLRCSPRSGDLSVYWYQQSLDQGLQFLIQYYNGEERAKGNILERFSAQQFPDLHSELNLSSLELGDSALYFCASSPGDRSYGYTFGSGTRLTVV.

The chain employs TRBV6-6 and TRBJ1-2; D possibly corresponds to TRBD1 (5 bases). Looked up from germline, CDR1 is MNHNY and CDR2 is SVGAGI (reference sequence). The CDR3 has 12 amino acids. Trimming took 8 bases from V and 5 from J, leaving 12 bases between them. The CDR3 loop is CASFRATYGYTF. The DNA for the CDR3 is TGTGCCAGCTTCAGGGCCACTTATGGCTACACCTTC.

The J gene is TRBJ2-1, the V gene TRBV29-1, with 10 bases identical to TRBD2. The CDR3 loop spans 15 amino acids. Germline CDR1 is SQVTM and CDR2 is ANQGSEA. With V trimmed by 1 base and J by 7 bases, 7 bases remained unmatched. CDR3: CSVEGVAGGPNEQFF. For the CDR3, the DNA is TGCAGCGTTGAAGGGGTAGCGGGGGGCCCAAATGAGCAGTTCTTC.

In this sample, this clone turned up once. V usage is TRBV3-1 (or the pseudogene TRBV3-2) and J usage is TRBJ2-1, with 10 bases fitting TRBD1. Germline trimming cut 8 bases from V and 9 bases from J; bases unmatched to any gene: 1. CDR3 length: 11 amino acids. Germline lookup yields CDR1 LGHDT and CDR2 YNNKEL (reference sequence). The CDR3 DNA follows: TGTGCCAGCTGGACAGGGGGTGAGCAGTTCTTC. Its translation: CASWTGGEQFF.

This clone was seen once. The CDR3 DNA is TGTGCCAGCTCACCCGACAGGAGCGGAAACACCATATATTTT. Translation gives CASSPDRSGNTIYF. V and J are TRBV18 and TRBJ1-3, with TRBD1 as a possible D gene (6 bases). CDR3 length: 14 residues. V was shortened by 3 bases and J by 4 bases, with 10 bases between the two germline ends. The germline gives CDR1 KGHSH, CDR2 LQKENI.